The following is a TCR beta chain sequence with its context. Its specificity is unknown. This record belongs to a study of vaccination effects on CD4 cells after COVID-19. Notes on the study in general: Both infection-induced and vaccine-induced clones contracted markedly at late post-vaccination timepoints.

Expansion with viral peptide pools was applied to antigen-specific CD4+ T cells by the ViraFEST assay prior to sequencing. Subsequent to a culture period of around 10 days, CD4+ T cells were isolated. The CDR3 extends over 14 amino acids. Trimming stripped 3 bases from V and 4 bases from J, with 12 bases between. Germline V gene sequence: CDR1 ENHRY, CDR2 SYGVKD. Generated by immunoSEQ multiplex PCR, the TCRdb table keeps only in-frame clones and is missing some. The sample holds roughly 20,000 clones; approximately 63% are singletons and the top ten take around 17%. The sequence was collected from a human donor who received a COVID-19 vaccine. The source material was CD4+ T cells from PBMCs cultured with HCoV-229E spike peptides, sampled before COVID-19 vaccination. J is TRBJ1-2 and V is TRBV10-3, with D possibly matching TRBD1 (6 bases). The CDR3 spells CAISEPDSSYGYTF. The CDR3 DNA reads TGTGCCATCAGTGAACCGGACAGCTCCTATGGCTACACCTTC.